These 31 T cell receptor beta chains came from one sample sequenced in a study of siplizumab effects on memory and regulatory T cells. Assay used: immunoSEQ multiplex PCR; TCRdb lists only in-frame clones, some missing. This table holds more than 85,000 clones, 92% found once. Material for sequencing was Tregs sorted from blood. Receptors were obtained from a human donor in good health.

V is TRBV5-4 and J is TRBJ2-7; 7 bases match TRBD2. The ends lost 1 base at V and 0 bases at J; junction bases unmatched: 4. Germline V CDR1 and CDR2: SGHNT, YYREEE (reference sequence). The CDR3 consists of 15 residues. CDR3 in amino acids: CASSLSSGSSYEQYF. CDR3 sequence (DNA): TGTGCCAGCAGCTTGTCTAGCGGAAGCTCCTACGAGCAGTACTTC.

The chain combines TRBV5-1 with TRBJ2-1; 7 bases fit TRBD2. The CDR3 extends over 14 amino acids. CDR1 is SGHRS and CDR2 is YFSETQ in the germline V gene. V was clipped by 3 bases and J by 7 bases; unmatched bases: 7. The CDR3: CASSSGLTGNEQFF. CDR3 coding DNA: TGCGCCAGCAGCTCGGGACTAACGGGTAATGAGCAGTTCTTC.

The chain joins TRBV5-6 to TRBJ2-7; 8 nucleotides agree with TRBD1. The V gene end was trimmed by 4 bases and the J gene end by 2 bases; junction bases not matched to a gene: 8. The CDR3 contains 15 residues. Germline CDR1 and CDR2: SGHDT and YYEEEE. The CDR3 here is CASSRMDRATYEQYF. CDR3 bases: TGTGCCAGCAGCCGGATGGACAGGGCCACCTACGAGCAGTACTTC.

This chain links TRBV7-2 with TRBJ2-7; D is ambiguous. The germline V and J ends were trimmed by 5 bases and 3 bases, with 11 bases remaining between them. Germline assignment: CDR1 SGHTA and CDR2 FQGNSA. The CDR3 contains 13 residues. DNA for the CDR3: TGTGCCAGCAGCCCCCCTTCCCTCTACGAGCAGTACTTC. It codes for CASSPPSLYEQYF. The variable domain in full, with the rest retrieved from reference TRBV7-2 and TRBJ2-7, is GAGVSQSPSNKVTEKGKDVELRCDPISGHTALYWYRQSLGQGLEFLIYFQGNSAPDKSGLPSDRFSAERTGGSVSTLTIQRTQQEDSAVYLCASSPPSLYEQYFGPGTRLTVT.

The V gene is TRBV7-2, the J gene TRBJ2-7; D remains ambiguous. Germline CDR1 SGHTA, CDR2 FQGNSA. This CDR3 is built from 13 residues. Trimming shortened V by 5 bases and J by 4 bases, and 12 bases separated the two germline ends. The CDR3 is CASSPGLGYEQYF. DNA for the CDR3: TGTGCCAGCAGCCCCGGCCTTGGGTACGAGCAGTACTTC.

This clone showed up just once. The V gene is TRBV4-1, the J gene TRBJ1-5; D unclear. V lost 3 bases and J lost 1, with 10 bases in between. CDR3 length equals 15 residues. CDR1 is MGHRA, CDR2 YSYEKL, per germline. CDR3 sequence: CASSHPAPSNQPQHF. CDR3 nucleotides: TGCGCCAGCAGCCACCCTGCCCCGAGCAATCAGCCCCAGCATTTT.

This chain links TRBV30 with TRBJ2-7, with D possibly being TRBD1 (5 bases). From germline, CDR1 is GTSNPN and CDR2 SVGIG (reference sequence). The CDR3 length is 16 residues. The germline V and J ends were trimmed by 1 base and 1 base, with 17 bases remaining between them. The CDR3 loop reads CAWSGGGRATSYEQYF. CDR3 DNA: TGTGCCTGGAGTGGGGGCGGCAGGGCAACTTCCTACGAGCAGTACTTC. The whole variable domain, remainder taken from reference TRBV30 and TRBJ2-7, is SQTIHQWPATLVQPVGSPLSLECTVEGTSNPNLYWYRQAAGRGLQLLFYSVGIGQISSEVPQNLSASRPQDRQFILSSKKLLLSDSGFYLCAWSGGGRATSYEQYFGPGTRLTVT.

CDR3 in amino acids: CASSEAGELETQYF. The CDR3 DNA is TGCGCCAGCAGTGAAGCAGGGGAGTTGGAGACCCAGTACTTC. The chain couples TRBV10-1 to TRBJ2-5; tentative D call: TRBD1 (6 bases). Germline loops: CDR1 WNHNN, CDR2 SYGVQD (reference sequence). The CDR3 length is 14 residues. V shed 3 bases and J shed 5 bases, with 13 bases lying between them.

This sequence joins TRBV5-1 and TRBJ2-7; 10 nucleotides match TRBD1. The J segment lost 7 bases and the V segment lost 1 base, leaving 5 bases of the junction unmatched. The CDR3 consists of 14 residues. Germline CDR1 is SGHRS and CDR2 is YFSETQ. The CDR3 DNA reads TGCGCCAGCAGCTTGCGGGACAGGGGAGGAGAGCAGTACTTC. Residues: CASSLRDRGGEQYF. The full variable domain, with the rest looked up from reference TRBV5-1 and TRBJ2-7, is KAGVTQTPRYLIKTRGQQVTLSCSPISGHRSVSWYQQTPGQGLQFLFEYFSETQRNKGNFPGRFSGRQFSNSRSEMNVSTLELGDSALYLCASSLRDRGGEQYFGPGTRLTVT.

This clone came up a few times. The rearrangement links TRBV6-5 to TRBJ2-7, with D possibly being TRBD1 (5 bases). CDR3 size: 13 residues. Germline V lookup: CDR1 MNHEY, CDR2 SVGAGI. V was pared by 4 bases and J by 3 bases, with 10 bases between. DNA of the CDR3: TGTGCCAGCAGTTCGATCGACAGCTACGAGCAGTACTTC. Protein sequence: CASSSIDSYEQYF.

CDR3 DNA: TGCAGCGTTGTAGCGGACAGGGCCCGCATGCAGCAGTACTTC. Translated: CSVVADRARMQQYF. The genes are TRBV29-1 and TRBJ2-7, with TRBD1 matching over 8 bases. This CDR3 has 14 amino acids. V was clipped by 4 bases and J by 8 bases; unmatched bases: 13. Germline values: CDR1 SQVTM, CDR2 ANQGSEA.

This chain connects TRBV7-9 to TRBJ2-1; a weak D match, TRBD2 (5 bases). Germline CDR1 SEHNR, CDR2 FQNEAQ (reference sequence). CDR3 length: 12 residues. With 5 bases removed from V and 10 bases from J, the gap between germline ends came to 12 bases. Here the CDR3 reads CASSRRTGEQFF. In DNA, the CDR3 is TGTGCCAGCAGCCGGCGGACGGGGGAGCAGTTCTTC.

The CDR3 region is CASGLSVEETQYF. CDR3 sequence (DNA): TGTGCTAGTGGTTTGTCCGTCGAAGAGACCCAGTACTTC. This chain uses TRBV12-5 with TRBJ2-5; D is undetermined. This CDR3 spans 13 amino acids. Trimming removed 2 bases at V and 3 bases at J, with 7 bases between. Germline V lookup: CDR1 LGHNT, CDR2 FRNRAP.

The chain employs TRBV5-1 and TRBJ1-1; D not resolved. This CDR3 has 16 amino acids. V dropped 0 bases and J dropped 0 bases, with 12 bases sitting between them. Germline lookup yields CDR1 SGHRS and CDR2 YFSETQ. The CDR3 sequence: CASSLGRENMNTEAFF. The CDR3 DNA reads as TGCGCCAGCAGCTTGGGTCGGGAAAACATGAACACTGAAGCTTTCTTT.

V usage is TRBV19 and J usage is TRBJ1-2; a weak D match, TRBD1 (5 bases). The CDR3 has 13 residues. Per the germline V gene, CDR1 is LNHDA and CDR2 is SQIVND (reference sequence). Trimming cost V 6 bases and J 1 base, with 9 bases left between them. In DNA form, the CDR3 reads TGTGCCAGTAGGCCCGACAGTAACTATGGCTACACCTTC. This gives the protein CASRPDSNYGYTF.

The chain links TRBV7-3 to TRBJ1-3; TRBD1 aligns across 7 bases. The germline V gene has CDR1 SGHTA and CDR2 FQGTGA. Losses at the gene ends were 4 bases for V and 4 bases for J; bases not matched to a gene: 4. The CDR3 contains 14 residues. The CDR3 spells CASSSGTAGNTIYF. In DNA form, the CDR3 reads TGTGCCAGCAGCTCCGGGACAGCAGGAAACACCATATATTTT.

The genes are TRBV7-3 and TRBJ2-5; no clear D gene. The CDR3 loop spans 12 amino acids. V lost 2 bases, J lost 4 bases, and 5 bases lay in between. CDR1 is SGHTA and CDR2 is FQGTGA in the germline V gene. CDR3 protein: CASSLVGETQYF. The DNA of the CDR3 is TGTGCCAGCAGCTTAGTGGGAGAGACCCAGTACTTC.

CDR3 sequence reads: CASSFGPGLAVNEQFF. The CDR3 coding sequence is TGTGCCAGCAGCTTTGGGCCGGGACTAGCTGTGAATGAGCAGTTCTTC. This chain links TRBV5-5 with TRBJ2-1; 9 nucleotides align to TRBD2. The CDR3 sequence is 16 residues long. After removal of 2 bases from V and 7 bases from J, the junction contained 10 bases not matched to a gene. CDR1 SGHKS and CDR2 YYEKEE come from the germline V gene (reference sequence). Full variable domain (remainder filled in from reference TRBV5-5 and TRBJ2-1): DAGVTQSPTHLIKTRGQQVTLRCSPISGHKSVSWYQQVLGQGPQFIFQYYEKEERGRGNFPDRFSARQFPNYSSELNVNALLLGDSALYLCASSFGPGLAVNEQFFGPGTRLTVL.

The V and J genes are TRBV2 and TRBJ2-5; 9 bases line up with TRBD1. V was clipped by 6 bases and J by 6 bases; unmatched bases: 8. Germline assignment: CDR1 SNHLY and CDR2 FYNNEI. The CDR3 is 14 amino acids. The CDR3 DNA is TGTGCCAGCAGATCCGGGACAGGGTCGCAGACCCAGTACTTC. Protein product: CASRSGTGSQTQYF.

The V call is TRBV7-9, the J call TRBJ2-4; possible D gene TRBD2, 5 bases. The germline gives CDR1 SEHNR, CDR2 FQNEAQ (reference sequence). V shed 5 bases and J shed 7 bases, with 18 bases lying between them. The CDR3 is 15 residues long. The CDR3 spells CASSPLAGTGNIQYF. In DNA, the CDR3 is TGTGCCAGCAGCCCCCTGGCAGGTACGGGGAACATTCAGTACTTC. The full variable domain, its missing parts supplied by reference TRBV7-9 and TRBJ2-4, is DTGVSQNPRHKITKRGQNVTFRCDPISEHNRLYWYRQTLGQGPEFLTYFQNEAQLEKSRLLSDRFSAERPKGSFSTLEIQRTEQGDSAMYLCASSPLAGTGNIQYFGAGTRLSVL.

The chain is built from TRBV29-1 and TRBJ2-7, with D uncertain. Germline values: CDR1 SQVTM, CDR2 ANQGSEA. V lost 5 bases to trimming and J lost 5 bases, with 10 bases between them. The CDR3 extends over 11 amino acids. CDR3: CSVRRAHEQYF. In DNA, the CDR3 is TGCAGCGTTCGAAGAGCCCACGAGCAGTACTTC.

The genes are TRBV9 and TRBJ2-3; 13 bases agree with TRBD2. The CDR3 extends over 18 amino acids. Germline values: CDR1 SGDLS, CDR2 YYNGEE. J lost 0 bases, V lost 0 bases, and 4 bases had no gene match. The CDR3 protein is CASSVVGLAGVSTDTQYF. The DNA of the CDR3 is TGTGCCAGCAGCGTAGTAGGACTAGCGGGAGTGAGCACAGATACGCAGTATTTT.

The J gene is TRBJ1-5, the V gene TRBV12-2; whether TRBD1, the table's D call, matches the DNA was not checked. TRBV12-2 is recorded as a pseudogene. The CDR3 spans 14 residues. The CDR3 protein is CASRQCLSNQPQHF. For the CDR3, the DNA is TGTGCAAGTCGCCAGTGTTTGAGCAATCAGCCCCAGCATTTT.

The chain links TRBV11-2 to TRBJ1-2; D ambiguous. Germline CDR1 is SGHAT and CDR2 is FQNNGV. The CDR3 contains 14 residues. V dropped 0 bases and J dropped 5 bases, with 10 bases sitting between them. The CDR3 here is CASSLDLRRYGYTF. As DNA, the CDR3 is TGTGCCAGCAGCTTAGACCTACGGAGATATGGCTACACCTTC.

About this clone: A read error may explain this, as a much larger clone is one base away. This sequence joins TRBV7-2 and TRBJ2-7; D not certain. The germline gives CDR1 SGHTA, CDR2 FQGNSA. V was shortened by 4 bases and J by 3 bases, with 7 bases between the two germline ends. CDR3 length equals 12 residues. The CDR3 region has the DNA TGTGCCAGCAGCTCCGACGGCTACGAGCAGTACTTC. Encoded protein: CASSSDGYEQYF.

V and J are TRBV7-3 and TRBJ2-1; the D gene is possibly TRBD2 (5 bases). V was cut by 2 bases and J by 2 bases, with 10 bases left in between. The CDR3 runs to 15 residues. The V gene's germline CDR1 is SGHTA and CDR2 FQGTGA. CDR3 DNA sequence: TGTGCCAGCAGCTTATGGGCGGAGGCCTACAATGAGCAGTTCTTC. This sequence encodes CASSLWAEAYNEQFF.

V is TRBV5-4 and J is TRBJ2-3, with D hard to call. Trimming stripped 3 bases from V and 4 bases from J, with 9 bases between. CDR3 length equals 13 residues. Germline CDR1 SGHNT, CDR2 YYREEE (reference sequence). CDR3 bases: TGTGCCAGCAGCTCGAACAGCCCAGATACGCAGTATTTT. Its protein is CASSSNSPDTQYF.

CDR3 nucleotide sequence: TGTGCCAGCAGTCTAGCGGGAGCAGGGAGCGAGCAGTACTTC. Translating it yields CASSLAGAGSEQYF. This chain joins TRBV25-1 and TRBJ2-7; 10 bases are a match to TRBD2. V lost 5 bases, J lost 6 bases, and 7 bases stayed unmatched. The CDR3 sequence is 14 residues long. CDR1 MGHDK and CDR2 SYGVNS come from the germline V gene.

This chain links TRBV6-5 with TRBJ1-3; D unclear. CDR1 MNHEY and CDR2 SVGAGI come from the germline V gene. The CDR3 runs 15 residues. Trimming shortened V by 6 bases and J by 4 bases, and 16 bases separated the two germline ends. The chain's CDR3 is CASSRKRLSGNTIYF. In nucleotides, the CDR3 is TGTGCCAGCAGCCGGAAGAGGCTCTCGGGAAACACCATATATTTT.

This clone was picked up one time. The V and J genes are TRBV5-1 and TRBJ1-5; D not resolved. Germline-derived CDR1 and CDR2 are SGHRS and YFSETQ. With 3 bases removed from V and 8 bases from J, the gap between germline ends came to 12 bases. There are 13 residues in the CDR3. This CDR3 reads CASSSDPWEPQHF. The DNA of the CDR3 is TGCGCCAGCAGCTCGGACCCATGGGAGCCCCAGCATTTT.

The J gene is TRBJ2-3, the V gene TRBV4-2; D might be TRBD1 or TRBD2, each matching 5 bases. The CDR3 is 15 residues long. V lost 0 bases and J lost 4, with 11 bases in between. In germline, CDR1 is LGHNA, CDR2 YNFKEQ. CDR3 sequence reads: CASSQETGGADTQYF. CDR3 in DNA: TGTGCCAGCAGCCAAGAAACAGGAGGAGCAGATACGCAGTATTTT.